This record covers a single T cell receptor (beta chain). This clone has a handful of counts. This clone's antigen is unknown. Per-nucleotide qualities are absent, and no much larger clonotype sits a single base away. The same CDR3 arises from other DNA sequences in this sample as well. The library was generated by the immunoSEQ multiplex PCR assay. For the multiplex PCR, a mixture combining 60 forward primers for TCR Vbeta segments and 13 reverse primers for TCR Jbeta segments was used. The CDR3 region of rearranged TCR beta genes was amplified from genomic DNA with a multiplex PCR assay. Amplified TCR beta libraries were sequenced as 87-base-pair reads on the Illumina HiSeq System. Concerning the study's data processing: A later analysis tallied roughly 78 million unique TCR beta chains across the 700 or so repertoires, and about 12 million of those chains were shared by two or more donors. To remove PCR and sequencing errors, raw reads were error-corrected and collapsed into unique sequences using a nearest-neighbor algorithm that merged closely related sequences. Alignment of CDR3 sequences to IMGT reference sequences was used to assign V, D and J gene segments. Each retained sequence needed at least a six-nucleotide match to both a V gene segment and a J gene segment. A rearrangement was called productive if the CDR3 had no stop codons and remained in frame with V and J, and every other rearrangement was called non-productive. Following IMGT convention, CDR3 was defined as the stretch from the second conserved V-encoded cysteine to the conserved J-encoded phenylalanine. The earlier analysis of 587 of the donors excluded sequences that lacked an unambiguous match to a single V gene segment. In an earlier analysis of around 590 of the donors, a V segment was called functional when productive rearrangements were above 56.7%, and segregating when the standard deviation between donors exceeded 5%. A statistical classification framework was developed to diagnose cytomegalovirus status using the catalog of TCR beta chain sequences. In a later analysis, V and J genes were assigned by comparing TCR nucleotide sequences against IMGT/GENE-DB human TR gene sequences. The TCRdist pipeline was used in a later analysis to assign CDR3 sequences and most-parsimonious VDJ recombination scenarios. In a later analysis, each TCR beta chain was defined by its CDR3 amino acid sequence together with its V-gene family, and reads lacking a unique V-gene family were excluded. As a way to deal with suspected cross-contamination and a sequencing artifact, a later analysis dropped 450 to 700 nucleotide sequences that were highly shared and had low generation probability. For each public chain, a later analysis derived a clonal expansion index from normalized ranks of inferred template counts within each repertoire. Generation probabilities in a later analysis came from a VDJ recombination model fitted to out-of-frame rearrangements, and those results were checked against IGoR. In a later analysis, TCR-TCR, TCR-HLA and TCR-CMV co-occurrence was scored with hypergeometric tests, and a repertoire-size bias correction was applied to TCR pairs. In a later analysis, false discovery rates were estimated by permuting HLA or CMV assignments 20 times. A later analysis grouped co-occurring TCRs with DBSCAN, adding TCRdist sequence similarity when clustering within HLA-allele-positive subsets. For co-occurrence clustering, repertoires with fewer than 30,000 or more than 120,000 public chains were excluded, along with four or five repertoires with anomalous nucleotide sharing. Here the immuneACCESS table is served through TCRdb, limited to in-frame sequences with V and J called. Missing clones are a known gap in these copies; in checked studies unresolved V genes cover under half, and the rest lacks a known reason. V and J calls and clone size are given by that table; D and trimming were obtained from the DNA. The table for this sample lists under 200,000 clones; approximately 81% of them were counted only once. The leading ten clones occupy roughly 2.1% of the sample.

The junction shows trimming of 1 base on V and 0 bases on J, plus 9 bases between the germline ends. Looking up the germline V gene (reference sequence) yields CDR1 LNHDA and CDR2 SQIVND. From cysteine to phenylalanine, the CDR3 is 15 amino acids long. Solely the CDR3 DNA is kept, with 45 bases framed from the first base. This sample was taken from a study of cytomegalovirus exposure and HLA in healthy donors (TCRdb year 2017). General notes on the study: According to an earlier analysis of a few hundred of the donors, about 170 million T cells yielded 100 million or so unique TCR beta sequences and around 300 Gb of sequence data. Roughly 5 DR-DQ haplotypes were treated as single units for association and clustering because of strong linkage in the cohort. A separate validation cohort of 100 to 150 different subjects was used in addition to the approximately 640-subject first cohort. HLA typing included class I and class II loci at four-digit resolution. A later genetic analysis took genome-wide SNP genotypes for 398 of the 666 donors and used that subset as a discovery cohort. An earlier analysis of approximately 630 of the donors applied high-throughput TCR beta sequencing to assess whether each TCR beta V gene segment acted as functional or pseudogenic. In the later analysis, no new phenotypic data were used to find candidate immune exposures; instead, reliance was placed on TCR beta sequences and their occurrence across donors. Roughly 300 gigabases of sequencing data and around 88 million unique TCR sequences made up an early release that covered approximately 700 HLA-typed donors. The number of donors typed differed by locus, with roughly 629-640 for A, B, C, DRB1 and DQB1, approximately 500 for DQA1, 600 to 610 for DPA1, and 450 to 480 for DPB1. The study used immunosequencing to profile the T cell repertoires of hundreds of subjects and linked those repertoires to cytomegalovirus serostatus. Among around 400 genotyped donors of the cohort, an average of about 220,000 unique TCR beta nucleotide sequences was sequenced per donor, of which roughly 17% were non-productive. The study was designed to test whether signatures of past pathogen exposure could be identified by cataloging public T cell receptors. Of the 300 to 450 genotyped donors, approximately 81% were placed in the genetic ancestry cluster associated with self-reported Caucasian donors. Donor age, sex, ethnicity and CMV serostatus were collected together with the repertoire data. The study combined high-throughput TCR immunosequencing, statistical association of individual TCRs with disease status, and machine learning to predict cytomegalovirus infection status. All discovery cohort repertoires had been generated on a single sequencing platform. To study patterns of TCR occurrence, a later analysis re-analyzed previously published TCR beta repertoires from 666 donors and added high-resolution HLA genotyping. Paper-wide results and their limitations: Compared with equally common non-associated chains, HLA-associated TCR beta chains in a later analysis were more clonally expanded and had lower generation probabilities. Correlated functional status among segregating V segments might reflect linkage disequilibrium, but an unknown experimental factor could not be ruled out. In a later analysis, more than 15,000 TCR beta sequences were associated with specific HLA alleles at a false discovery rate of 0.05. Cytomegalovirus status was reported to be diagnosed by the classifier with high specificity and sensitivity in both the original and validation cohorts. A few of the identified cytomegalovirus-associated TCR beta chains were confirmed in vitro to be specific for cytomegalovirus antigens. According to a later analysis, parvovirus B19, influenza, CMV and Epstein-Barr virus appeared linked to several top co-occurrence clusters. The earlier analysis of 450 to 700 of the donors excluded 15 to 20 rarely observed V segments, including chromosome 9 orphons, because counts were too low. Broadly in line with IMGT annotations, most TCR beta V segments showed up in productive rearrangements about 87% or about 30% of the time in an earlier analysis of a few hundred of the donors. A cluster of highly shared sequence variants was judged likely to represent a technical artifact of the sequencing pipeline. The authors suggested that the approach could potentially be generalized to other disease states and immunological phenotypes. In a later analysis, most CMV-associated TCR beta chains were found to appear HLA-restricted, with HLA associations seemingly driven largely by CMV exposure. In a later analysis, the rate of TCR association differed among HLA loci, with DRB1 alleles having the most associated TCRs and HLA-C alleles having the fewest. The presence/absence analyses assumed that sequencing depth was roughly uniform across donors, and that assumption may not be true. An association between a missense DCLRE1C variant and V-gene and J-gene trimming of TCR beta chains was found in a later genetic analysis and replicated in an independent cohort. According to a later genetic analysis, donors in an Asian-associated ancestry cluster had fewer N-insertions in productive TCRs than the roughly 670-donor mean. The 87-base-pair reads could not distinguish some IMGT-functional V segments, including TRBV6-2 and TRBV6-3, so those segments were excluded. A further reported finding was that TCR beta sequences accurately predicted the HLA-A and HLA-B alleles for most subjects in the first cohort. Because some donors lacked HLA typing at each locus, the association tests relied only on the typed subset. This cohort had only TCR beta chains sequenced, and the lack of alpha or paired-chain data limited which features could be detected. The only immune exposure information available for the cohort was CMV serostatus. In the study, around 150 TCR beta chains were listed as associated with cytomegalovirus. When HLA alleles, especially DR and DQ, strongly co-occurred, TCR associations were difficult to assign to individual alleles. Most TCR sequences were seen in very few donors, while some public TCRs were found in many individuals.

The cohort was made up of about 610 healthy bone marrow donors. All cohort members were sampled while nominally healthy, although unrecorded immune exposures were likely present. The donor was CMV seropositive and belonged to the group of more than 250 seropositive cohort members. A peripheral blood sample was provided by each donor, and peripheral blood mononuclear cells were used for TCR beta sequencing. The Qiagen DNeasy Blood Extraction Kit was used to extract genomic DNA from the blood cell samples. Sequenced: PBMCs. The V and J segments used are TRBV19 and TRBJ1-1; perhaps TRBD1 is the D gene, with 5 bases matching. This receptor was taken from a woman aged 18-29 years in good health and CMV-seropositive. In nucleotide form, the sequence is TGTGCCAGTAGTATAGGCCGGGGGTTGAACACTGAAGCTTTCTTT. The encoded protein is CASSIGRGLNTEAFF.